The rows below give T cell receptor beta chains drawn from one sample of a study of OX40 agonist ivuxolimab in advanced cancers. Assay: immunoSEQ multiplex PCR; the TCRdb copy retains only in-frame clones and omits some. Counted here are approximately 94,000 clones, over 75% occurring once; the ten biggest clones make up about 0.15%. Sequencing used CD4+ or CD8+ T cells sorted from blood, obtained in a trial of the OX40 agonist ivuxolimab. The receptors come from an adult with an advanced solid tumor such as melanoma, head and neck, liver or kidney cancer. Both conserved end residues are part of each CDR3. D genes are given only for firm matches. Rows give clone size only sometimes, using once, few, many, or a class for an expanded clone.

d_gene | j_gene | abundance | v_gene | CDR3aa | CDR3nt
. | TRBJ2-1 | few | TRBV7-3 | CASSLIRANEQFF | TGTGCCAGCAGCTTGATCCGGGCGAATGAGCAGTTCTTC
TRBD1 | TRBJ1-2 | . | TRBV10-3 | CAISADRAGYTF | TGTGCCATCAGCGCGGACAGGGCTGGCTACACCTTC
TRBD2 | TRBJ2-1 | . | TRBV7-9 | CASSSSGEQFF | TGTGCCAGCAGCTCTAGCGGAGAGCAGTTCTTC
. | TRBJ2-5 | . | TRBV6-5 | CASKLQGWAEETQYF | TGTGCCAGCAAGCTCCAGGGTTGGGCTGAGGAGACCCAGTACTTC
. | TRBJ2-7 | . | TRBV6-5 | CASSNNYEQYF | TGTGCCAGCAGTAACAACTACGAGCAGTACTTC
TRBD1 | TRBJ2-1 | . | TRBV5-1 | CASTLTGGLSSYNEQFF | TGCGCCAGCACCCTAACAGGGGGCTTAAGCTCCTACAATGAGCAGTTCTTC
. | TRBJ2-3 | . | TRBV4-1 | CASSQDRLASDTQYF | TGCGCCAGCAGCCAAGATCGGCTAGCCTCAGATACGCAGTATTTT
. | TRBJ2-2 | . | TRBV19 | CASSPVQTGELFF | TGTGCCAGTAGTCCGGTGCAGACCGGGGAGCTGTTTTTT
TRBD1 | TRBJ2-3 | . | TRBV4-2 | CASSQLGIGQGAHTDTQYF | TGTGCCAGCAGCCAACTGGGTATAGGACAGGGGGCCCACACAGATACGCAGTATTTT
TRBD2 | TRBJ2-1 | . | TRBV7-9 | CASSLPTSGRGNEQFF | TGTGCCAGCAGTCTCCCGACTAGCGGGAGAGGCAATGAGCAGTTCTTC
. | TRBJ2-2 | . | TRBV11-1 | CASSSTGRGNTGELFF | TGTGCCAGCAGCTCGACGGGGCGGGGGAACACCGGGGAGCTGTTTTTT
. | TRBJ2-2 | . | TRBV5-4 | CASSLSRLNTGELFF | TGTGCCAGCAGCTTGTCGCGTCTAAACACCGGGGAGCTGTTTTTT
TRBD2 | TRBJ2-1 | . | TRBV5-1 | CASRAGGLYNEQFF | TGCGCCAGCAGAGCGGGGGGGCTCTACAATGAGCAGTTCTTC